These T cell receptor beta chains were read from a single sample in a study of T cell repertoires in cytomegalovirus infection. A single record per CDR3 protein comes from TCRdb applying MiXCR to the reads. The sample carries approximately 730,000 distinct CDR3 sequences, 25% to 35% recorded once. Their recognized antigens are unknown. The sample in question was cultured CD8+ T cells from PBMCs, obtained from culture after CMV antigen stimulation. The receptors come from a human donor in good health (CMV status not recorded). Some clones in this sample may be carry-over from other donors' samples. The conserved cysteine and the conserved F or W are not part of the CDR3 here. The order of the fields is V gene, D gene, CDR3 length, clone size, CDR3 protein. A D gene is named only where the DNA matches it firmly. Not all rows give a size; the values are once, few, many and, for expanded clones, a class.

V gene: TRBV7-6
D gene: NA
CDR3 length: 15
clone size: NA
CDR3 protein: ASSLSPRQWSTDTQY

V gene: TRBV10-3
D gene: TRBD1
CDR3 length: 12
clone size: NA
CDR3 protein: AINRGQGEYEQY

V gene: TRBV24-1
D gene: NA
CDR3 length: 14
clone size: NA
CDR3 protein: ATSDPRGSVADEQF

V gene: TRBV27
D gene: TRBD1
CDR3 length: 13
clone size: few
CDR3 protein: ASSAGTGGWYEQY

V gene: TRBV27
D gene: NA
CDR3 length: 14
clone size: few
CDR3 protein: ASSISQGHGANVLT

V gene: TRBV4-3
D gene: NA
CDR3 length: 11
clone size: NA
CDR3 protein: ASQAGAGETQY

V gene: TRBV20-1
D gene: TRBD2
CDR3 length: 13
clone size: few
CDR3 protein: SARRGGAWTDTQY

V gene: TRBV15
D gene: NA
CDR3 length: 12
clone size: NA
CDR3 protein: ATSRELGSGPQH

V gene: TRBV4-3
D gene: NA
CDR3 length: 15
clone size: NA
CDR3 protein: ASSQEMAGDHLYGYT

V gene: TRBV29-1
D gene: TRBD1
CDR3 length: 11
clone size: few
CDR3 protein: SAPEQGLDGYT

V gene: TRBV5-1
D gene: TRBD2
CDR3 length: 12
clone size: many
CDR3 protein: ASSLLAGGYEQY

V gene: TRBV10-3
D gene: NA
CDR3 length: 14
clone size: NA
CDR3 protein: AISESSGGHSDTQY

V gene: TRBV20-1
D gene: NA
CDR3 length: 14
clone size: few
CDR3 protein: SATPLAGTDNSPLH

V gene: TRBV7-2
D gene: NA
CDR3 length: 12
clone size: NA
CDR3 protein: AMPNWSGANVLT